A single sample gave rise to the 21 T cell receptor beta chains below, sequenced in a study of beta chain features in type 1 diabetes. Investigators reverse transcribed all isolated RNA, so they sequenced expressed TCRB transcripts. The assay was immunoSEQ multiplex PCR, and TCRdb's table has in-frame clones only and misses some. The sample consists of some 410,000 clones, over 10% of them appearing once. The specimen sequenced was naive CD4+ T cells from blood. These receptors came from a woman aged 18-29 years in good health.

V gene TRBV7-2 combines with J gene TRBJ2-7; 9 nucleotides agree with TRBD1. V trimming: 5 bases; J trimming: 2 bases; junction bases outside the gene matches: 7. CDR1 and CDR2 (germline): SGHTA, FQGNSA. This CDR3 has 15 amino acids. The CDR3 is CASSAGQGRTYEQYF. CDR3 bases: TGTGCCAGCAGCGCCGGACAGGGGAGGACCTACGAGCAGTACTTC. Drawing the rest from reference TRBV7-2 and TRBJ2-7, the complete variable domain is GAGVSQSPSNKVTEKGKDVELRCDPISGHTALYWYRQSLGQGLEFLIYFQGNSAPDKSGLPSDRFSAERTGGSVSTLTIQRTQQEDSAVYLCASSAGQGRTYEQYFGPGTRLTVT.

The CDR3 DNA reads TGTGCCAGCAGTAGACCGGGACTAGGAAGGATCTATGAGCAGTTCTTC. It yields the protein CASSRPGLGRIYEQFF. The J gene is TRBJ2-1, the V gene TRBV2, with TRBD2 identical over 8 bases. CDR1 SNHLY and CDR2 FYNNEI come from the germline V gene. The CDR3 loop spans 16 amino acids. V shed 5 bases and J 8 bases; nucleotides not matched to a gene: 14.

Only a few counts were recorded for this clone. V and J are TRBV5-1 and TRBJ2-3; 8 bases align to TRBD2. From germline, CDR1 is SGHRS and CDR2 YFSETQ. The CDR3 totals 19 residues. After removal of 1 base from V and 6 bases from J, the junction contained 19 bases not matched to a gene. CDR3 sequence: CASSLLVVAGRGLPDTQYF. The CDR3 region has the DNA TGCGCCAGCAGCTTGTTGGTAGTAGCGGGACGTGGTTTACCGGATACGCAGTATTTT.

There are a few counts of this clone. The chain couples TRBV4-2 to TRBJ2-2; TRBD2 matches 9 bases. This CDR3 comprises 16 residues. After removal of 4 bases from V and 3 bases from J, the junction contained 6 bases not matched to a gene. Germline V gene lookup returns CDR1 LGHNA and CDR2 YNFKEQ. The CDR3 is CASSPMVAGDTGELFF. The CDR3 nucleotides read TGTGCCAGCAGCCCGATGGTAGCGGGAGACACCGGGGAGCTGTTTTTT.

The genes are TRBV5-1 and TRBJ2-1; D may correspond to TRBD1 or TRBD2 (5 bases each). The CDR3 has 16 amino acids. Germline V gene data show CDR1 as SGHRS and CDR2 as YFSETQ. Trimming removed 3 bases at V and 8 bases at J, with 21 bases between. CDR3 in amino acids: CASSSSKGRGPDEQFF. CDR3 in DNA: TGCGCCAGCAGCTCCTCAAAGGGGCGCGGGCCCGATGAGCAGTTCTTC.

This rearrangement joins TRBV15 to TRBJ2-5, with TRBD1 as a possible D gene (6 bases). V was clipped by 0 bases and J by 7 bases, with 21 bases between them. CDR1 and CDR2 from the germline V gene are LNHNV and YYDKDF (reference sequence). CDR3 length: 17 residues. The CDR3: CATSRDRQQGYRGTQYF. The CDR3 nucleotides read TGTGCCACCAGCAGAGACCGGCAACAGGGCTACCGGGGGACCCAGTACTTC.

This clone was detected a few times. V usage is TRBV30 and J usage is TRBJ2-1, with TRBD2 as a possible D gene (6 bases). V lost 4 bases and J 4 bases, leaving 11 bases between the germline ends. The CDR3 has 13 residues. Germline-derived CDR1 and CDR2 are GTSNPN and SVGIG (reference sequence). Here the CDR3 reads CAWKWDSYNEQFF. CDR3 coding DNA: TGTGCCTGGAAATGGGACTCTTACAATGAGCAGTTCTTC.

The CDR3: CASSQVKGGGEKLFF. In DNA form, the CDR3 reads TGTGCCAGCAGCCAAGTTAAAGGGGGCGGTGAAAAACTGTTTTTT. This rearrangement joins TRBV4-2 to TRBJ1-4, with TRBD1 matching over 7 bases. Germline values: CDR1 LGHNA, CDR2 YNFKEQ. The CDR3 consists of 15 residues. V lost 1 base to trimming and J lost 7 bases; unmatched junction nucleotides: 6.

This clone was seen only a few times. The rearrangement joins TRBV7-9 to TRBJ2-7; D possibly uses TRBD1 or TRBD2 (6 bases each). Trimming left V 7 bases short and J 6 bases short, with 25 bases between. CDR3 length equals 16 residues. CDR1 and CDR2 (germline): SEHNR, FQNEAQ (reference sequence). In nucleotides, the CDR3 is TGTGCCAGCACCCCAACAGGGACCGGAGGGGCTTCCGAGCAGTACTTC. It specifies CASTPTGTGGASEQYF. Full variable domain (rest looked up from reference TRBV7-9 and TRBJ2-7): DTGVSQNPRHKITKRGQNVTFRCDPISEHNRLYWYRQTLGQGPEFLTYFQNEAQLEKSRLLSDRFSAERPKGSFSTLEIQRTEQGDSAMYLCASTPTGTGGASEQYFGPGTRLTVT.

The CDR3 spells CASSFTSNEQFF. CDR3 bases: TGCGCCAGCAGCTTTACGAGCAATGAGCAGTTCTTC. The gene calls are TRBV5-1 and TRBJ2-1, with D hard to call. This CDR3 spans 12 amino acids. The V gene lost 2 bases and the J gene lost 6 bases, with 6 bases spanning the gap. Germline CDR1 SGHRS, CDR2 YFSETQ.

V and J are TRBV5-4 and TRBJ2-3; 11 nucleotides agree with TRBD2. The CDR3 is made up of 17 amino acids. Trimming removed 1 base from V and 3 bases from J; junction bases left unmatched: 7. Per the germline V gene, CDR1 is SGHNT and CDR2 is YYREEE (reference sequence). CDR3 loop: CASSLRMLAGGTDTQYF. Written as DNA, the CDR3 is TGTGCCAGCAGCTTGAGAATGCTAGCGGGGGGAACAGATACGCAGTATTTT.

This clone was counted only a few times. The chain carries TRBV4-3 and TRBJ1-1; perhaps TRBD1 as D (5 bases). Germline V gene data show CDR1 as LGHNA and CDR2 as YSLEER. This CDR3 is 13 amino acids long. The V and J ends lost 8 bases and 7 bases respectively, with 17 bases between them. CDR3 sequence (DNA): TGCGCCAGCGGACGGCTGGGAGGGGATGAAGCTTTCTTT. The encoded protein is CASGRLGGDEAFF.

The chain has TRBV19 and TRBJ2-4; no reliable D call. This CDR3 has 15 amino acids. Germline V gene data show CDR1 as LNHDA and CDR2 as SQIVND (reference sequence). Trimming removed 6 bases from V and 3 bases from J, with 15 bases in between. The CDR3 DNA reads TGTGCCAGTAGCTCGTTTGTAATAGACAAAAACATTCAGTACTTC. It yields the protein CASSSFVIDKNIQYF.

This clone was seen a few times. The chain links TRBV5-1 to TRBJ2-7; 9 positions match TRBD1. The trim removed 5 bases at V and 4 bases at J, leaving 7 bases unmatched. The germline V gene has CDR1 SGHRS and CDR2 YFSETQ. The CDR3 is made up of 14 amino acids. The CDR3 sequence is CASRTGTGIYEQYF. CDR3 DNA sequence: TGCGCCAGCAGAACCGGGACAGGGATATACGAGCAGTACTTC.

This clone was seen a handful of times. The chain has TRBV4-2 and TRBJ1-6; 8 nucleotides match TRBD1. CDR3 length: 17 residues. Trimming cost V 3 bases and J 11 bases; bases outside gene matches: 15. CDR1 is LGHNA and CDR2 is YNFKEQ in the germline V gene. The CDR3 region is CASSQSVRGQGFTPLHF. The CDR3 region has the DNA TGTGCCAGCAGCCAGAGTGTCAGGGGGCAAGGGTTCACACCCCTCCACTTT.

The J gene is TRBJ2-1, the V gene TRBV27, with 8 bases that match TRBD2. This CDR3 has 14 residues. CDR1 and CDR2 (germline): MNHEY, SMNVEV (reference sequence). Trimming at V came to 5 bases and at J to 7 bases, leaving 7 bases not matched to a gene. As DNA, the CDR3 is TGTGCCAGCAGTACGGGGGGGCGTTGGAATGAGCAGTTCTTC. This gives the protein CASSTGGRWNEQFF.

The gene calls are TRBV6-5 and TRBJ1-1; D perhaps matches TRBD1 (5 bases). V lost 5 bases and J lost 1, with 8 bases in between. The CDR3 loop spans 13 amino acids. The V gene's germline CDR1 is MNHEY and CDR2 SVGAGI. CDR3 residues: CASSKRGNTEAFF. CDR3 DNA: TGTGCCAGCAGTAAGAGGGGGAACACTGAAGCTTTCTTT.

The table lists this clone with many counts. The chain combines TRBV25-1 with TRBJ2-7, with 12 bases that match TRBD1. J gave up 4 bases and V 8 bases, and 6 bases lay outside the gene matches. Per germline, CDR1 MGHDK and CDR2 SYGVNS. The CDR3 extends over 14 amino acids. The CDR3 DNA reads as TGTGCCAGCCAAGGGACAGGGGGCAAGTACGAGCAGTACTTC. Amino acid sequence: CASQGTGGKYEQYF.

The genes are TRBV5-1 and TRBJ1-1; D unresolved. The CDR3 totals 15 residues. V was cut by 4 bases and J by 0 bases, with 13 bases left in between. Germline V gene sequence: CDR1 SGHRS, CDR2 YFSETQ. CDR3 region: CASSPGKDMNTEAFF. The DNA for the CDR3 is TGCGCCAGCAGCCCCGGAAAGGATATGAACACTGAAGCTTTCTTT. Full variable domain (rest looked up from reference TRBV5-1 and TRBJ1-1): KAGVTQTPRYLIKTRGQQVTLSCSPISGHRSVSWYQQTPGQGLQFLFEYFSETQRNKGNFPGRFSGRQFSNSRSEMNVSTLELGDSALYLCASSPGKDMNTEAFFGQGTRLTVV.

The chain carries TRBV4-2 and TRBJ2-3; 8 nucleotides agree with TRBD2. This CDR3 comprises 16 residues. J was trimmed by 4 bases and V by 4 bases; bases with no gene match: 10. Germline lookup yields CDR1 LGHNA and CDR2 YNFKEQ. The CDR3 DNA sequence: TGTGCCAGCAGCCGCTCAGGGAGCGGGAGTCCAGATACGCAGTATTTT. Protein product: CASSRSGSGSPDTQYF.

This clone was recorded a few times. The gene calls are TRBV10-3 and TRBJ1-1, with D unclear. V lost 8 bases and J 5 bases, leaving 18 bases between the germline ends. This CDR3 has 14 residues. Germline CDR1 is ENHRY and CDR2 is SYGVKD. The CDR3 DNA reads TGTGCCATCGCCGATGAGACACTGGGGACTGAAGCTTTCTTT. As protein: CAIADETLGTEAFF.